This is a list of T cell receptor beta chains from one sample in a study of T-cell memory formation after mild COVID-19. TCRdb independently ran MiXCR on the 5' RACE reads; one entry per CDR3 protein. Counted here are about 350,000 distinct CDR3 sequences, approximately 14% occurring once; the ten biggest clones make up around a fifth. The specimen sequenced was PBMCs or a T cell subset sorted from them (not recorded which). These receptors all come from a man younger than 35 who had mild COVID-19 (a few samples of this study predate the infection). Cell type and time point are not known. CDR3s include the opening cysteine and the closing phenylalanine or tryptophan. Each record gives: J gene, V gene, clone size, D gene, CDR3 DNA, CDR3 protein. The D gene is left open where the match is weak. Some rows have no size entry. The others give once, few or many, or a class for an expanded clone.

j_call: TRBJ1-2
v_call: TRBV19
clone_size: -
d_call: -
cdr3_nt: TGTGCCAGCGAAGGGGTCTCTAACTATGGCTACACCTTC
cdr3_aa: CASEGVSNYGYTF

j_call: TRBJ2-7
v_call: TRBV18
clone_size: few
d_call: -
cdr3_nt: TGTGCCAGCTCTCTCGCGACAGCCTCCTACGAGCAGTACTTC
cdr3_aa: CASSLATASYEQYF

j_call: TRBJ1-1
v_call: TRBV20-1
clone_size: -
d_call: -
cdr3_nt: TGCAGTGCTAGACTCAGGACAGTGAACACTGAAGCTTTCTTT
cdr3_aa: CSARLRTVNTEAFF

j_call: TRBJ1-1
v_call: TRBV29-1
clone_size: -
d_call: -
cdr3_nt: TGCAGCGTCGCGAACACTGAAGCTTTCTTT
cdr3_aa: CSVANTEAFF

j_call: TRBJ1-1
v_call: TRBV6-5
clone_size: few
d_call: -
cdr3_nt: TGTGCCAGCAGTCGATGGCCTGAAGCTTTCTTT
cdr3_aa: CASSRWPEAFF

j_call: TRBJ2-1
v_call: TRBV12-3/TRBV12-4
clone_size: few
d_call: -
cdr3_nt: TGTGCCAGCAGCCTTAGCCCTCCATACAATGAGCAGTTCTTC
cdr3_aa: CASSLSPPYNEQFF

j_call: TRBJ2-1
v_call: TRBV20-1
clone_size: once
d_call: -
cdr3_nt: TGCAGTGCGGTGAACAATGAGCAGTTCTTC
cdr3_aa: CSAVNNEQFF

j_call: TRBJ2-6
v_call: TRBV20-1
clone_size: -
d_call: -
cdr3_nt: TGCAGTGATAGCCCCGGCTCTGGGGCCAACGTCCTGACTTTC
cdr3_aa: CSDSPGSGANVLTF

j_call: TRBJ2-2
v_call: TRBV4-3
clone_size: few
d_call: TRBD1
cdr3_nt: TGCGCCAGCAGCCAAGTATTTATCGGGACAGGGGAGGACACCGGGGAGCTGTTTTTT
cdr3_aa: CASSQVFIGTGEDTGELFF

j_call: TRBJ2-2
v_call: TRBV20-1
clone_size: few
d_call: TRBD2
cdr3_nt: TGCAGTGCTGGTAGCGGGGGGGCTCCCACCGGGGAGCTGTTTTTT
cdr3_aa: CSAGSGGAPTGELFF

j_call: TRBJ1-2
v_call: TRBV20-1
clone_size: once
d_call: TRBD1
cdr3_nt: TGCAGTGCTATCAACAGGGGGACGCTTGACTATGGCTACACCTTC
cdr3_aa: CSAINRGTLDYGYTF

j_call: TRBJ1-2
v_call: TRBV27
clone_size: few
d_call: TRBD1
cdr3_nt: TGTGCCAGCAGTTTTTCGACAGGGGCTAGTTATGGCTACACCTTC
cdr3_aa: CASSFSTGASYGYTF

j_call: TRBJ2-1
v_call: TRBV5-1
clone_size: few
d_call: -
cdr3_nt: TGCGCCAGCAGCTCGACGGTCTCCTACAATGAGCAGTTCTTC
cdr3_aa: CASSSTVSYNEQFF

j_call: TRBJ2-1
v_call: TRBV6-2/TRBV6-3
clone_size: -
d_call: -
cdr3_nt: TGTGCCAGCAGTCCGTGGGTGGGTGGGGATGAGCAGTTCTTC
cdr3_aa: CASSPWVGGDEQFF

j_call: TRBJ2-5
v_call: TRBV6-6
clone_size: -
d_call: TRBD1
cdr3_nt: TGTGCCAGCAGTTTACGACAGGGAAGATCGAGGGTAGAGACCCAGTACTTC
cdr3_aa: CASSLRQGRSRVETQYF

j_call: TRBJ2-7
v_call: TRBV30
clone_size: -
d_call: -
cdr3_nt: TGTGCCTGGTCTGCCCAGGGGCTGACCTACGAGCAGTACTTC
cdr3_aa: CAWSAQGLTYEQYF

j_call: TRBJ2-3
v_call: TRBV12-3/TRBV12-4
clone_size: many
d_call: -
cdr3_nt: TGTGCCAGCAGCTCCACCAGCAGTGGGAATACGCAGTATTTT
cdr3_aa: CASSSTSSGNTQYF

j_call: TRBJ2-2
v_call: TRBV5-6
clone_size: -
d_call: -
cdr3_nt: TGTGCCAGCAGGATAGTACGGGGCGAGCTGTTTTTT
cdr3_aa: CASRIVRGELFF

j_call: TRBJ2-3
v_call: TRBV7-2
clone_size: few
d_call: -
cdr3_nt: TGTGCCAGCAGCTTTTACAGCTTAGGGGATACGCAGTATTTT
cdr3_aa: CASSFYSLGDTQYF

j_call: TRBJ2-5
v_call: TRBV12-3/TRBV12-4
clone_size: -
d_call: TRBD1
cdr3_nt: TGTGCCAGCAGTTATACCGGGACAGGGAGAGAGACCCAGTACTTC
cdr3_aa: CASSYTGTGRETQYF

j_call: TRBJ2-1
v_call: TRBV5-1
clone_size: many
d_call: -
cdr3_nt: TGCGCCAGCAGCTTGGTTCCGACAGAGAGAAATGAGCAGTTCTTC
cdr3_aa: CASSLVPTERNEQFF

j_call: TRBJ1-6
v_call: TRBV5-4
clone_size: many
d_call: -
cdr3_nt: TGTGCCAGCAGCTTTTCGGATTCACCCCTCCACTTT
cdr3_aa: CASSFSDSPLHF

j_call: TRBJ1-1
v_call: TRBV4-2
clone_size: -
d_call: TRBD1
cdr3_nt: TGTGCCAGCAGCCAAGAGACAGGGGAGAGGGCTGAAGCTTTCTTT
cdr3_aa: CASSQETGERAEAFF

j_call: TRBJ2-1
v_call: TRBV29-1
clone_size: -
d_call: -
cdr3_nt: TGCAGCGTCCCCAGGGCCCATAACAATGAGCAGTTCTTC
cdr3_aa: CSVPRAHNNEQFF

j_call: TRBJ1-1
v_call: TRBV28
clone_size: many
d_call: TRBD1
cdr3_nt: TGTGCCAGCAGTCGGGACAGGGGCACTGAAGCTTTCTTT
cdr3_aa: CASSRDRGTEAFF

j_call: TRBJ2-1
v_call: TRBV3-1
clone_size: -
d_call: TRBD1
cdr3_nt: TGTGCCAGCAGCCATAGGAGTGGGACAGGGGATTACAATGAGCAGTTCTTC
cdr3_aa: CASSHRSGTGDYNEQFF

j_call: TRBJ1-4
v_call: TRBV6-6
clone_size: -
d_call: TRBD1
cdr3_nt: TGTGCCAGCAGCGGGACAGGGGGGGAAAAACTGTTTTTT
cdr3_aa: CASSGTGGEKLFF

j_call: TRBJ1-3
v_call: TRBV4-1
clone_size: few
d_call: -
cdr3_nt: TGCGCCAGCAGCCAAGGTCGGCAGGGACCCCCTGGAAACACCATATATTTT
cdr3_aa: CASSQGRQGPPGNTIYF

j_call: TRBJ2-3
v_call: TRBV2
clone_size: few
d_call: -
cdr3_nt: TGTGCCAGCAGTAGAAGTGTGGTGATAGCAGATACGCAGTATTTT
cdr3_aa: CASSRSVVIADTQYF

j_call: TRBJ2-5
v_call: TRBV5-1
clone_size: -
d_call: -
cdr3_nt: TGCGCCAGCAGCTTGACAGGGTACCAAGAGACCCAGTACTTC
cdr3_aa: CASSLTGYQETQYF

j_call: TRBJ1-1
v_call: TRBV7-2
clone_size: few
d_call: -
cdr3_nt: TGTGCCAGTGGTCCCTACACTGAAGCTTTCTTT
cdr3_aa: CASGPYTEAFF

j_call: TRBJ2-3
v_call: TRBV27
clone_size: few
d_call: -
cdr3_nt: TGTGCCAGCAGCCCTCTTTTCCGTTTGCGGGGGCTTACTAGCACAGATACGCAGTATTTT
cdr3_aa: CASSPLFRLRGLTSTDTQYF

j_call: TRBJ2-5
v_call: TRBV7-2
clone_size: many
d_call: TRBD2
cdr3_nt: TGTGCCAGCAGCTTAAGTCTAGCGGGGGCTGAGACCCAGTACTTC
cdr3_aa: CASSLSLAGAETQYF

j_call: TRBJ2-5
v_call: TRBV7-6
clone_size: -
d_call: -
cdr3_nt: TGTGCCAGCAGCTCGCCGGGGGCCAGACAAGAGACCCAGTACTTC
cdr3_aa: CASSSPGARQETQYF

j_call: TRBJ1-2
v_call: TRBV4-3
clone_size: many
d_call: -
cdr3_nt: TGCGCCAGCAGCCAAGACGGCAGGGAGGGGTATGGCTACACCTTC
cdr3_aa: CASSQDGREGYGYTF

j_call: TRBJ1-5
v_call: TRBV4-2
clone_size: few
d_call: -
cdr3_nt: TGTGCCAGCAGCGGAAGGAAGCCCCAGCATTTT
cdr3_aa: CASSGRKPQHF

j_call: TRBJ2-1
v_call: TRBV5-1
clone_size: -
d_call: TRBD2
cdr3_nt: TGCGCCAGCAGGAATAGCGGGGTGAACAATGAGCAGTTCTTC
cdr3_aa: CASRNSGVNNEQFF

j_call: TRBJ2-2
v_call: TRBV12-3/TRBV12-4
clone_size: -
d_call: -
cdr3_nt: TGTGCCAGCAGTTTAGGCAGGTCGCTGTTTTTT
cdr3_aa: CASSLGRSLFF

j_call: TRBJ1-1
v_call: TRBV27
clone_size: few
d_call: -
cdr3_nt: TGTGCCAGCTCACACATCCACAGGGAGAACACTGAAGCTTTCTTT
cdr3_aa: CASSHIHRENTEAFF

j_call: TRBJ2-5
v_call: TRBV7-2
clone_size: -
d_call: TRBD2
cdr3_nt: TGTGCCAGCAGCTACACCGGGACTAGCGGGGTCCAAGAGACCCAGTACTTC
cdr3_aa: CASSYTGTSGVQETQYF

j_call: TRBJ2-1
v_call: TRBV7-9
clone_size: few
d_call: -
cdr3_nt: TGTGCCCCCAATGAGCAGTTCTTC
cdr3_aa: CAPNEQFF

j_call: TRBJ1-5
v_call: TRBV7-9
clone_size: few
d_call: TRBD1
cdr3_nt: TGTGCCAGCAGCCGGGACAGTCATAGCAATCAGCCCCAGCATTTT
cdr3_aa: CASSRDSHSNQPQHF

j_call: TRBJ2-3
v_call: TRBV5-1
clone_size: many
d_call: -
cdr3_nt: TGCGCCAGCAGCTTACAGGGAGCAACAGATACGCAGTATTTT
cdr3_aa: CASSLQGATDTQYF

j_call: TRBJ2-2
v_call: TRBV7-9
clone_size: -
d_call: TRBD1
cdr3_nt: TGTGCCAGCAGCCCAGGTTGGGACAGGAACACCGGGGAGCTGTTTTTT
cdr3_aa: CASSPGWDRNTGELFF

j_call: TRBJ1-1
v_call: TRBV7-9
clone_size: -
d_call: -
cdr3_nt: TGTGCCAGCAGCGAAGAACAGGTGTCTGAAGCTTTCTTT
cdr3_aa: CASSEEQVSEAFF

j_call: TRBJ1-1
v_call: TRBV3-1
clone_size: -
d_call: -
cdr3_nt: TGTGCCAGCAGCCAAAGGCCAGGGGAAAAGGCTTTCTTT
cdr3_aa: CASSQRPGEKAFF

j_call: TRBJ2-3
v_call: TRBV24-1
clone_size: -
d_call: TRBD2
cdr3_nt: TGTGCCACCAGTGACCGACCTAGCGGGGGAGGTAAGGCCCGCACAGATACGCAGTATTTT
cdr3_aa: CATSDRPSGGGKARTDTQYF

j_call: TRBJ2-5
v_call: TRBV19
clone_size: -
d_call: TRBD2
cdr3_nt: TGTGCCAGTAGTCAACTAGCGGGGGCGTTAGAGACCCAGTACTTC
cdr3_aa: CASSQLAGALETQYF

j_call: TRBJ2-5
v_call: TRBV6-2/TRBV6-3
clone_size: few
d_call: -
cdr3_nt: TGTGCCAGCAGTAGCACCCCGAGCTTTCAAGAGACCCAGTACTTC
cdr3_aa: CASSSTPSFQETQYF

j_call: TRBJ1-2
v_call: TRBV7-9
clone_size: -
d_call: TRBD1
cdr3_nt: TGTGCCAGCAGCCTGACAGGGGCCGACTATGGCTACACCTTC
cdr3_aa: CASSLTGADYGYTF

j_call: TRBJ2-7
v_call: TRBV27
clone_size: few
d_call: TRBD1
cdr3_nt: TGTGCCAGCAGTTTAAGGACAGGGACAACCTACGAGCAGTACTTC
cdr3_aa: CASSLRTGTTYEQYF

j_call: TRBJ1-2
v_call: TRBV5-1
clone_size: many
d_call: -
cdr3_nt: TGCGCCAGCAGCTTGGATACAGGGTACTATGGCTACACCTTC
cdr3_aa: CASSLDTGYYGYTF

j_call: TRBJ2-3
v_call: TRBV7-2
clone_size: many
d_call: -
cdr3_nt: TGTGCCAGCAGCTTAGGGAGTGGCACAGATACGCAGTATTTT
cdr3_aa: CASSLGSGTDTQYF

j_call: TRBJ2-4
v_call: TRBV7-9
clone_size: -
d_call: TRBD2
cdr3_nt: TGTGCCAGCAGCTCGACAGATTCTAGCGGGGGGCCGGGAAACATTCAGTACTTC
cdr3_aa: CASSSTDSSGGPGNIQYF

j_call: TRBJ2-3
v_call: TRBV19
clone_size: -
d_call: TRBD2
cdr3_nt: TGTGCCAGTAGTATTTTGGGACTAGGCGCAGATACGCAGTATTTT
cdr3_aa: CASSILGLGADTQYF

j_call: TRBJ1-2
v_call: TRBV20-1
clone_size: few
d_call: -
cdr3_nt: TGCAGGCCGGCCGGGGCGTGGGGCTATGGCTACACCTTC
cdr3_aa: CRPAGAWGYGYTF

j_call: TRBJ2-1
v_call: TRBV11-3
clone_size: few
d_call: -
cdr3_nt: TGTGCCAGCAGCTCCCCGGCGTACAATGAGCAGTTCTTC
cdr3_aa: CASSSPAYNEQFF